What follows are 12 T cell receptor beta chains derived from one specimen sequenced in a study of T cells in Graves' hyperthyroidism and ophthalmopathy (dated by TCRdb to the late 2010s). The library relied on multiplex PCR. The sequencer listed for this sample is Illumina HiSeq 2000. TCR beta CDR3 regions were amplified from RNA transcripts. The first round of RT-PCR for the TCR CDR3 was performed with the HTBI primer set and the Qiagen OneStep RT-PCR kit. The raw public data were reprocessed by TCRdb itself: fastp quality trimming at Q25, MiXCR clonotype calling, in-frame beta chains only. Rows are unified per CDR3 protein, each entry keeping the most common DNA and genes. The sample yields 300,000 to 400,000 distinct CDR3 sequences; approximately 22% were counted once. 50% of the sample comes from the top ten. Sequencing used blood. The source is a woman between 45 and 65 years old with Graves' hyperthyroidism.

There are many counts of this clonotype. The chain carries TRBV28 and TRBJ1-1; no clear D gene. Germline V gene sequence: CDR1 MDHEN, CDR2 SYDVKM. This CDR3 comprises 12 residues. Trimming removed 5 bases at V and 0 bases at J, with 4 bases between. CDR3 residues: CASSLMNTEAFF. CDR3 DNA: TGTGCCAGCAGTCTTATGAACACTGAAGCTTTCTTT.

This chain uses TRBV20-1 with TRBJ2-7; D is perhaps TRBD2 (6 bases). The CDR3 totals 15 residues. The germline gives CDR1 DFQATT, CDR2 SNEGSKA (reference sequence). With 4 bases removed from V and 2 bases from J, the gap between germline ends came to 18 bases. Here the CDR3 reads CSATSESGLTYEQYF. In DNA form, the CDR3 reads TGCAGTGCTACCTCCGAGAGCGGGCTGACCTACGAGCAGTACTTC.

This clonotype was detected a few times. The V and J genes are TRBV7-2 and TRBJ1-2; maybe TRBD1 (6 bases). The CDR3 runs 14 residues. Germline V gene data show CDR1 as SGHTA and CDR2 as FQGNSA. V lost 4 bases and J 6 bases, leaving 15 bases between the germline ends. DNA for the CDR3: TGTGCCAGCAGCTCCCGGGACACGAGGCATGGCTACACCTTC. Translation gives CASSSRDTRHGYTF.

The chain has TRBV28 and TRBJ2-2, with TRBD2 identical over 12 bases. J lost 0 bases, V lost 8 bases, and 7 bases had no gene match. The CDR3 covers 17 residues. Germline CDR1 reads MDHEN; CDR2 reads SYDVKM. The CDR3 nucleotides read TGTGCCAGCGGTTCACCTAGCGGGGGGGCGAACACCGGGGAGCTGTTTTTT. It is translated as CASGSPSGGANTGELFF. Full variable domain (missing parts from reference TRBV28 and TRBJ2-2): DVKVTQSSRYLVKRTGEKVFLECVQDMDHENMFWYRQDPGLGLRLIYFSYDVKMKEKGDIPEGYSVSREKKERFSLILESASTNQTSMYLCASGSPSGGANTGELFFGEGSRLTVL.

The rearrangement uses TRBV2 and TRBJ1-2; D is ambiguous. CDR1 and CDR2 (germline): SNHLY, FYNNEI. Deletions cut 2 bases from V and 3 bases from J, with 10 bases between. The CDR3 has 14 amino acids. The CDR3 sequence: CASSENTVYYGYTF. CDR3 coding DNA: TGTGCCAGCAGTGAAAATACAGTTTACTATGGCTACACCTTC.

This clonotype has ten or more counts. The V gene is TRBV3-1, the J gene TRBJ2-7, with TRBD1 as a possible D gene (5 bases). The germline CDR1 and CDR2 sequences are LGHDT and YNNKEL (reference sequence). V was trimmed by 2 bases and J by 4 bases, leaving 15 bases between them. CDR3 size: 15 residues. CDR3 in DNA: TGTGCCAGCAGCCAATCCCCCGACAGACTTTACGAGCAGTACTTC. Translated, it gives CASSQSPDRLYEQYF.

This clonotype was counted at least ten times. The CDR3: CAWTRTGGNEKLFF. In DNA form, the CDR3 reads TGTGCCTGGACCCGGACAGGGGGGAATGAAAAACTGTTTTTT. The rearrangement joins TRBV30 to TRBJ1-4; 10 nucleotides align to TRBD1. The CDR3 loop spans 14 amino acids. J lost 5 bases, V lost 4 bases, and 4 bases had no gene match. CDR1 GTSNPN and CDR2 SVGIG come from the germline V gene (reference sequence).

CDR3 sequence reads: CASSQGSPGEQYF. CDR3 DNA: TGCGCCAGCAGCCAAGGGTCGCCCGGCGAGCAGTACTTC. The chain recombines TRBV4-1 with TRBJ2-7; D not certain. Per germline, CDR1 MGHRA and CDR2 YSYEKL. The CDR3 spans 13 residues. The V gene lost 1 base and the J gene lost 6 bases, with 10 bases spanning the gap.

The DNA for the CDR3 is TGCGCCAGCAGCTCTCACCACAGGGGGCAGGAAGAGACCCAGTACTTC. This translates into CASSSHHRGQEETQYF. The chain uses TRBV5-1 and TRBJ2-5; TRBD1 aligns across 9 bases. Germline CDR1 is SGHRS and CDR2 is YFSETQ. With 3 bases clipped from V and 3 bases from J, the junction kept 9 bases outside the gene matches. The CDR3 is 16 residues long. Full variable domain (rest looked up from reference TRBV5-1 and TRBJ2-5): KAGVTQTPRYLIKTRGQQVTLSCSPISGHRSVSWYQQTPGQGLQFLFEYFSETQRNKGNFPGRFSGRQFSNSRSEMNVSTLELGDSALYLCASSSHHRGQEETQYFGPGTRLLVL.

The rearrangement links TRBV19 to TRBJ2-5; 7 nucleotides match TRBD1. Trimming took 0 bases from V and 1 from J; bases not matched to a gene: 14. This CDR3 contains 19 residues. CDR1 and CDR2 (germline): LNHDA, SQIVND (reference sequence). The CDR3 nucleotides read TGTGCCAGTAGTATAGATTACAGGGGCGGACAACGACTCCAAGAGACCCAGTACTTC. Its protein is CASSIDYRGGQRLQETQYF.

The rearrangement joins TRBV12-3 or TRBV12-4 to TRBJ1-2, with 7 bases identical to TRBD1. V shed 4 bases, J shed 3 bases, and the junction held 11 bases outside the gene matches. The CDR3 totals 16 residues. The CDR3 region is CASSWGGRGRDYGYTF. CDR3 DNA sequence: TGTGCCAGCAGTTGGGGGGGGAGGGGGCGCGACTATGGCTACACCTTC.

The chain joins TRBV5-6 to TRBJ2-1, with D unresolved. The CDR3 has 14 residues. V lost 0 bases and J lost 3, with 7 bases in between. Germline V gene data show CDR1 as SGHDT and CDR2 as YYEEEE. The CDR3 coding sequence is TGTGCCAGCAGCTTGGGCTATGGCTACAATGAGCAGTTCTTC. It encodes CASSLGYGYNEQFF.